These 11 T cell receptor beta chains originate from one sample sequenced in a study of a mutant IDH1 vaccine in newly diagnosed glioma. Profiling relied on immunoSEQ multiplex PCR, and the TCRdb table lists in-frame clones only, not all of them. Of some 60,000 clones listed, about 80% were seen once; the top ten hold roughly 3.6%. For these receptors, no antigen is known. Noted time point: week 11, during vaccination. Each vaccine dose was 300 ug of mutant IDH1 20-mer peptide, with topical imiquimod. The sequencing used PBMCs, collected from a glioma patient whose treatment included an IDH1 peptide vaccine. The receptors stem from a man aged 25-45 years with glioma.

The V gene is TRBV7-2, the J gene TRBJ2-5; TRBD2 matches 8 bases. The V gene's germline CDR1 is SGHTA and CDR2 FQGNSA. The CDR3 extends over 11 amino acids. The CDR3 region is CSGGSRETQYF. Here the CDR3 DNA reads TGTTCGGGGGGGAGTAGGGAGACCCAGTACTTC.

For the CDR3, the DNA is TGTGCCAGCAGTTTCAGGGAGGGTCAGCCCCAGCATTTT. This translates into CASSFREGQPQHF. This chain uses TRBV27 with TRBJ1-5; possibly TRBD1 for D (5 bases). V was trimmed by 3 bases and J by 6 bases, leaving 9 bases between them. CDR3 length: 13 amino acids. In germline, CDR1 is MNHEY, CDR2 SMNVEV (reference sequence).

This rearrangement joins TRBV6-1 to TRBJ1-5, with 8 positions matching TRBD1. Germline values: CDR1 MNHNS, CDR2 SASEGT. The CDR3 sequence is 15 residues long. The ends lost 9 bases at V and 4 bases at J; junction bases unmatched: 11. The DNA of the CDR3 is TGTGCCAGGGGTGGTACAGGGGGTTGGAATCAGCCCCAGCATTTT. It is translated as CARGGTGGWNQPQHF.

The J gene is TRBJ1-1, the V gene TRBV5-1, with D possibly TRBD1 on 5 matching bases. CDR3 size: 14 residues. The germline V and J ends were trimmed by 4 bases and 5 bases, with 15 bases remaining between them. Germline V gene sequence: CDR1 SGHRS, CDR2 YFSETQ. CDR3 nucleotide sequence: TGCGCCAGCAGCCCGCAGGGTACAGGAACTGAAGCTTTCTTT. Translation: CASSPQGTGTEAFF.

The chain recombines TRBV4-2 with TRBJ2-5, with a possible D match to TRBD2 (5 bases). The CDR3 sequence is 17 residues long. The germline V gene has CDR1 LGHNA and CDR2 YNFKEQ. Between the trimmed V and J ends, which lost 4 bases and 3 bases, there was a span of 21 bases. CDR3 loop: CASSPTSLAGEKETQYF. The DNA of the CDR3 is TGTGCCAGCAGCCCAACCTCGCTGGCCGGGGAAAAAGAGACCCAGTACTTC.

V gene TRBV18 combines with J gene TRBJ2-1; TRBD2 might be the D (6 bases). There are 16 residues in the CDR3. Trimming stripped 3 bases from V and 2 bases from J, with 14 bases between. Germline assignment: CDR1 KGHSH and CDR2 LQKENI. This CDR3 is CASSPYSSATYNEQFF. The CDR3 coding sequence is TGTGCCAGCTCACCTTATTCTAGCGCTACCTACAATGAGCAGTTCTTC. Full variable domain (rest looked up from reference TRBV18 and TRBJ2-1): NAGVMQNPRHLVRRRGQEARLRCSPMKGHSHVYWYRQLPEEGLKFMVYLQKENIIDESGMPKERFSAEFPKEGPSILRIQQVVRGDSAAYFCASSPYSSATYNEQFFGPGTRLTVL.

This chain connects TRBV6-6 to TRBJ2-3, with a weak D call TRBD1 (5 bases). V was clipped by 2 bases and J by 1 base, with 7 bases between them. Per germline, CDR1 MNHNY and CDR2 SVGAGI (reference sequence). This CDR3 is 14 amino acids long. The CDR3 here is CASSYPRGTDTQYF. CDR3 DNA: TGTGCCAGCAGTTACCCCAGGGGCACAGATACGCAGTATTTT.

The chain uses TRBV7-2 and TRBJ1-5, with 7 nucleotides matching TRBD1. The germline V gene encodes CDR1 SGHTA and CDR2 FQGNSA. The ends lost 5 bases at V and 7 bases at J; junction bases unmatched: 5. This CDR3 is built from 13 residues. In DNA, the CDR3 is TGTGCCAGCAGCCCCAGGGGGGAACAGCCCCAGCATTTT. It codes for CASSPRGEQPQHF. The full variable domain, completed using reference TRBV7-2 and TRBJ1-5, is GAGVSQSPSNKVTEKGKDVELRCDPISGHTALYWYRQSLGQGLEFLIYFQGNSAPDKSGLPSDRFSAERTGGSVSTLTIQRTQQEDSAVYLCASSPRGEQPQHFGDGTRLSIL.

The table lists this clone with a few counts. V and J are TRBV9 and TRBJ2-7; D not certain. Germline V gives CDR1 SGDLS, CDR2 YYNGEE. The CDR3 is 12 residues long. Trimming cost V 7 bases and J 5 bases, with 13 bases left between them. The CDR3 region is CASGSEPHEQYF. The CDR3 DNA is TGTGCCAGCGGGTCGGAACCCCACGAGCAGTACTTC.

V is TRBV5-6 and J is TRBJ2-7; possibly TRBD1 for D (5 bases). The V end lost 3 bases, the J end lost 0 bases, and 13 bases lay between the germline ends. The CDR3 covers 15 residues. The germline CDR1 and CDR2 sequences are SGHDT and YYEEEE. This chain's CDR3 is CASSSFLDSSYEQYF. In DNA form, the CDR3 reads TGTGCCAGCAGCTCCTTCCTCGACAGCTCCTACGAGCAGTACTTC.

The chain carries TRBV13 and TRBJ1-1, with D possibly being TRBD1 (6 bases). The germline V gene has CDR1 PRHDT and CDR2 FYEKMQ (reference sequence). Trimming shortened V by 0 bases and J by 0 bases, and 11 bases separated the two germline ends. This CDR3 has 16 amino acids. This CDR3 reads CASSLGPGTLNTEAFF. In nucleotides, the CDR3 is TGTGCCAGCAGCTTAGGCCCCGGGACATTGAACACTGAAGCTTTCTTT.